This T cell receptor beta chain is from a study of T cell repertoires in cytomegalovirus infection. On the study more broadly: CMV infection and matching HLA type were both indicated by public TCR beta signatures. Whole-study findings and limits: CMV carriers having the relevant HLA were flagged by cumulative public TCR beta family frequency. Within the response measured ex vivo, HLA-C-restricted CMV-specific TCR beta clonotypes were dominant.

TCRdb re-called the reads through MiXCR, storing one row per CDR3 protein. Of approximately 500,000 distinct CDR3 sequences detected, approximately 15% appear once; the ten largest clones hold about 24%. There are many counts of this clonotype. The antigen remains undetermined. The sample was CD8+ T cells from PBMCs. This clonotype was obtained from a human donor in good health (CMV status not recorded). Some clones in this sample may be carry-over from other donors' samples.

The CDR3 DNA sequence: TGTGCCAGCAGCTTAGTCCTACAGGGGGCGAGGGAGACCCAGTACTTC. It yields the protein CASSLVLQGARETQYF. This chain uses TRBV7-2 with TRBJ2-5; 9 positions match TRBD1. This CDR3 is built from 16 residues. CDR1 is SGHTA and CDR2 is FQGNSA in the germline V gene. Trimming took 1 base from V and 5 from J; bases not matched to a gene: 8.